Listed below are T cell receptor beta chains from one sample, sequenced in a study of beta chain features in type 1 diabetes. TCRdb's copy holds only in-frame clones and misses some; the assay was immunoSEQ multiplex PCR. The repertoire holds 200,000 to 250,000 clones, with 14% as singletons. Sequencing was performed on naive CD4+ T cells from blood. These receptors were collected from a man aged 25-45 years with type 1 diabetes. Each CDR3 is given with its conserved first and last residue. D genes are given only for firm matches. The listing skips clone size in some rows; elsewhere it reads once, few, many or a size class.

cdr3_length	v_call	j_call	d_call	clone_size	cdr3_nt	cdr3_aa
11	TRBV20-1	TRBJ2-1	NA	few	TGCAGTGCTAGATCGGAGGGTGAGCAGTTCTTC	CSARSEGEQFF
14	TRBV5-1	TRBJ1-5	NA	few	TGCGCCAGCAGCTTGGCGGGGGGCAAACAGCCCCAGCATTTT	CASSLAGGKQPQHF
16	TRBV25-1	TRBJ1-3	TRBD1	few	TGTGCCAGCAGTGATTGGGACAGGATCTCTGGAAACACCATATATTTT	CASSDWDRISGNTIYF
15	TRBV5-1	TRBJ1-5	NA	NA	TGCGCCAGCAGCTTGGACGGTAATAGCAATCAGCCCCAGCATTTT	CASSLDGNSNQPQHF
12	TRBV29-1	TRBJ2-6	NA	few	TGCAGCGTTGGGCCCGGGGCCAACGTCCTGACTTTC	CSVGPGANVLTF
15	TRBV11-2	TRBJ2-7	TRBD2	few	TGTGCCAGCAGCCTAACCGTAGGCGGGAGCTACGAGCAGTACTTC	CASSLTVGGSYEQYF
14	TRBV23-1	TRBJ1-2	NA	many	TGCGCCAGCAGTAGGGACAAAGCTAACTATGGCTACACCTTC	CASSRDKANYGYTF
15	TRBV19	TRBJ1-5	NA	NA	TGTGCCAGTAGTACAGGGGAATATAGCAATCAGCCCCAGCATTTT	CASSTGEYSNQPQHF
17	TRBV4-1	TRBJ1-5	NA	NA	TGCGCCAGCAGCCAAGATCATCTCCAGGGTCCCAATCAGCCCCAGCATTTT	CASSQDHLQGPNQPQHF
13	TRBV9	TRBJ1-2	NA	NA	TGTGCCAGCAGCGTAGAAGGGAGCGTTGGCTACACCTTC	CASSVEGSVGYTF
15	TRBV2	TRBJ2-3	TRBD2	few	TGTGCCAGCAGTTTTAGCGGGAGGGCCGAAGATACGCAGTATTTT	CASSFSGRAEDTQYF
15	TRBV11-1	TRBJ2-3	NA	few	TGTGCCAGCAGCCCTTTTAACGGGAGAGGAGATACGCAGTATTTT	CASSPFNGRGDTQYF
13	TRBV9	TRBJ2-7	NA	NA	TGTGCCAGCAGCGTAGACTCCTCCGGCGAGCAGTACTTC	CASSVDSSGEQYF
17	TRBV11-2	TRBJ1-1	NA	few	TGTGCCAGCAGCTCGAAGGGGTTCAGGGTTATGAACACTGAAGCTTTCTTT	CASSSKGFRVMNTEAFF
14	TRBV23-1	TRBJ2-1	NA	NA	TGCGCCAGCAGTCACGGAGACAGACACAATGAGCAGTTCTTC	CASSHGDRHNEQFF
14	TRBV5-1	TRBJ2-5	TRBD2	NA	TGCGCCAGCTCTCGGGGGGGGCCCCAAGAGACCCAGTACTTC	CASSRGGPQETQYF